What follows are 5 T cell receptor beta chains derived from one specimen sequenced in a study of OX40 agonist ivuxolimab in advanced cancers. Sequenced by immunoSEQ multiplex PCR; TCRdb stores in-frame clones only, minus some. Here the sample spans approximately 68,000 clones, roughly 90% being singletons. Sequenced here: CD4+ or CD8+ T cells sorted from blood, sampled in a trial of the OX40 agonist ivuxolimab. The source of these receptors is an adult with an advanced solid tumor such as melanoma, head and neck, liver or kidney cancer.

The chain employs TRBV2 and TRBJ2-7; D is uncertain. V was trimmed by 3 bases and J by 6 bases, leaving 3 bases between them. The CDR3 is 10 amino acids. CDR1 is SNHLY and CDR2 is FYNNEI in the germline V gene. The CDR3 DNA follows: TGTGCCAGCAGTGATCTCGAGCAGTACTTC. Translated, it gives CASSDLEQYF.

This clone showed up just once. The V and J genes are TRBV6-6 and TRBJ2-1; 10 positions match TRBD2. Germline CDR1 reads MNHNY; CDR2 reads SVGAGI (reference sequence). With 2 bases clipped from V and 13 bases from J, the junction kept 5 bases outside the gene matches. The CDR3 has 13 amino acids. The CDR3 loop is CASSYTSGDYQFF. The DNA for the CDR3 is TGTGCCAGCAGTTACACTAGCGGGGATTATCAGTTCTTC.

The chain uses TRBV4-2 and TRBJ2-1; D unclear. V was clipped by 8 bases and J by 3 bases, with 14 bases between them. This CDR3 has 14 amino acids. Germline lookup yields CDR1 LGHNA and CDR2 YNFKEQ. The CDR3 spells CASRARVDYNEQFF. CDR3 DNA sequence: TGTGCCAGCCGTGCACGGGTAGACTACAATGAGCAGTTCTTC.

V is TRBV7-2 and J is TRBJ2-1; no reliable D call. This CDR3 is built from 14 residues. Germline assignment: CDR1 SGHTA and CDR2 FQGNSA. V was cut by 2 bases and J by 0 bases, with 5 bases left in between. As DNA, the CDR3 is TGTGCCAGCAGCTTAACCGGCTCCTACAATGAGCAGTTCTTC. It translates to CASSLTGSYNEQFF. Full variable domain (outside the CDR3, taken from reference TRBV7-2 and TRBJ2-1): GAGVSQSPSNKVTEKGKDVELRCDPISGHTALYWYRQSLGQGLEFLIYFQGNSAPDKSGLPSDRFSAERTGGSVSTLTIQRTQQEDSAVYLCASSLTGSYNEQFFGPGTRLTVL.

The table lists this clone with a count of one. The J gene is TRBJ2-7, the V gene TRBV7-6; D is unclear. The CDR3 runs to 12 residues. V gave up 5 bases and J gave up 2 bases, with 7 bases separating them. Germline V gene data show CDR1 as SGHVS and CDR2 as FNYEAQ. The CDR3: CASSQNAYEQYF. DNA for the CDR3: TGTGCCAGCAGCCAGAATGCCTACGAGCAGTACTTC.